This T cell receptor beta chain was sequenced for a study of T cell responses to AZD1222 COVID-19 vaccine. Study context: Timing groups of about 4 and about 12 weeks for second doses were pooled. Notes on the study in general: Possibly, clonal diversity was underestimated; donors were largely white British and included more females. Only a handful of people who got AZD1222 tested seropositive at baseline.

TCRdb's table, derived via immunoSEQ multiplex PCR, lists solely in-frame clones and lacks some. The sample records about 63,000 clones, roughly 87% being singletons. V shed 2 bases and J shed 2 bases, with 10 bases lying between them. CDR1 SGHNT and CDR2 YYREEE come from the germline V gene (reference sequence). This CDR3 contains 15 residues. This clone is a singleton in its sample. Antigen specificity is unknown. This TCR derives from an adult in good health. The specimen comprised peripheral blood, sampled on day 0 of AZD1222 vaccination. This sequence joins TRBV5-4 and TRBJ1-4; D gene ambiguous. The CDR3 reads CASSFDMGTNEKLFF. The DNA of the CDR3 is TGTGCCAGCAGCTTCGATATGGGGACTAATGAAAAACTGTTTTTT.